The 5 T cell receptor beta chains in this list originate from one sample, sequenced in a study of blood T cell repertoires in COVID-19. TCRdb keeps only in-frame clones here, not all; method: immunoSEQ multiplex PCR. The table shows fewer than 60,000 clones, with 80% to 90% occurring only once. Material for sequencing was peripheral blood. These receptors all stem from a human donor with active COVID-19. The donor label of this sample is uncertain.

The chain has TRBV24-1 and TRBJ1-1; D is possibly TRBD1 (5 bases). Germline V gives CDR1 KGHDR, CDR2 SFDVKD. This CDR3 has 15 amino acids. V lost 4 bases, J lost 2 bases, and 13 bases lay in between. This CDR3 reads CATSDPQTGNTEAFF. In DNA form, the CDR3 reads TGTGCCACCAGTGACCCCCAAACAGGAAACACTGAAGCTTTCTTT.

The chain employs TRBV15 and TRBJ2-1; 8 nucleotides match TRBD2. V was pared by 0 bases and J by 6 bases, with 10 bases of the junction left unmatched. This CDR3 region has 17 residues. Germline-derived CDR1 and CDR2 are LNHNV and YYDKDF (reference sequence). CDR3 residues: CATSRDRTGGPGNEQFF. In DNA, the CDR3 is TGTGCCACCAGCAGAGATCGAACGGGGGGGCCTGGCAATGAGCAGTTCTTC.

This chain connects TRBV29-1 to TRBJ2-7; D is perhaps TRBD2 (6 bases). The CDR3 runs to 15 residues. Trimming took off 8 bases at V and 4 bases at J, with 24 bases between the two ends. In germline, CDR1 is SQVTM, CDR2 ANQGSEA. This CDR3 reads CSPFSEGKGFYEQYF. Written as DNA, the CDR3 is TGCAGCCCCTTCTCGGAGGGCAAAGGATTTTACGAGCAGTACTTC.

The genes are TRBV6-5 and TRBJ1-5, with unresolved D. V was pared by 4 bases and J by 0 bases, with 7 bases between. The CDR3 runs 14 residues. The germline V gene encodes CDR1 MNHEY and CDR2 SVGAGI. CDR3 sequence (DNA): TGTGCCAGCAGTTCGCAGGCTAGCAATCAGCCCCAGCATTTT. Encoded protein: CASSSQASNQPQHF.

The chain joins TRBV10-3 to TRBJ1-6; 8 nucleotides match TRBD1. The CDR3 loop spans 15 amino acids. Looked up from germline, CDR1 is ENHRY and CDR2 is SYGVKD. V lost 0 bases and J lost 8; bases outside the gene matches: 3. The CDR3 loop is CAISESSGGDSPLHF. CDR3 nucleotides: TGTGCCATCAGTGAGTCGTCAGGGGGCGATTCACCCCTCCACTTT.